Sequencing of this T cell receptor (beta chain) was carried out in a study of blood T cell repertoires in COVID-19. As processed by the authors: It was from reference gene primer amplification that nucleated cell counts were estimated. Generated by immunoSEQ multiplex PCR, the TCRdb table keeps only in-frame clones and is missing some. The DNA was the basis for D and trimming; V, J and clone size are from that table. The profile covers tens of thousands of clones, with more than 75% appearing a single time and 0.95% to 1.5% taken by the ten largest. Germline V gene lookup returns CDR1 MDHEN and CDR2 SYDVKM. The CDR3 length is 10 residues. V shed 8 bases and J shed 7 bases, with 6 bases lying between them.

The source is a woman of 80 years or more with acute or convalescent COVID-19. The chain links TRBV28 to TRBJ2-1, with D tentatively TRBD2 (6 bases). The material sequenced was peripheral blood. The CDR3 sequence is CASGGNEQFF. The CDR3 coding sequence is TGTGCCAGCGGGGGGAATGAGCAGTTCTTC.